This TCR beta chain was identified in a study of blood T cell repertoires in COVID-19. Turning to the study itself: Acute and convalescent COVID-19 samples came from the United States, Italy and Spain. T cells, B-cell-depleted T cells, or PBMCs provided the cDNA or gDNA that served as material.

Per the study methods: Estimated nucleated cell counts came from reference gene primer amplification. Sequencing used immunoSEQ multiplex PCR; TCRdb keeps in-frame clones, though not all of them. That table furnishes V, J and clone size, whereas the DNA furnished D and trimming. The repertoire holds roughly 150,000 clones, with around 86% as singletons. The CDR3 is 14 amino acids. Germline CDR1 reads LGHNA; CDR2 reads YSLEER. Trimming pared 4 bases from V and 4 bases from J, leaving 13 bases between. Followed longitudinally, the Seattle patients had been enrolled during active infection. The sequence came from a woman of 80 years or more with COVID-19, enrolled during active disease. Material: peripheral blood. J is TRBJ1-1 and V is TRBV4-3; TRBD1 is a possible D gene (5 bases). The CDR3, as DNA: TGCGCCAGCAGCCTTCTAGGGCAGGGCACTGAAGCTTTCTTT. Protein product: CASSLLGQGTEAFF.